A single sample is the source of the 10 T cell receptor beta chains below, sequenced in a study of blood T cells in healthy people across ages (dated by TCRdb to about 2015). Library preparation employed 5' RACE. A second PCR of about 7 to 12 cycles was run with a J-beta primer mix and a sample-barcoded 5' primer. The public sequencing data were trimmed at Q25 with fastp and processed into clonotypes with MiXCR by TCRdb, which kept only in-frame beta chains. Each entry is one CDR3 protein sequence, shown with its most common DNA and genes. This sample has around 2 million distinct CDR3 sequences in its table, and about two fifths of those were observed once. 20% to 25% of the sample rests with the top ten. Sequencing used blood. Source of these receptors: a human donor in good health.

V and J are TRBV12-3 or TRBV12-4 and TRBJ1-2; tentative D call: TRBD1 (6 bases). V lost 5 bases and J lost 1, with 17 bases in between. The CDR3 contains 16 residues. CDR3 in amino acids: CASSNLRTADNYGYTF. CDR3 sequence (DNA): TGTGCCAGCAGTAACCTCAGGACAGCTGATAACTATGGCTACACCTTC.

The chain has TRBV18 and TRBJ2-1; TRBD2 matches at 7 bases. The CDR3 covers 16 residues. J lost 1 base, V lost 3 bases, and 6 bases had no gene match. Looked up from germline, CDR1 is KGHSH and CDR2 is LQKENI. The CDR3 DNA reads TGTGCCAGCTCACCCCAGCGGGGAATATCCTACAATGAGCAGTTCTTC. Translation: CASSPQRGISYNEQFF.

This chain joins TRBV4-1 and TRBJ2-1; 7 bases align to TRBD2. The germline V gene encodes CDR1 MGHRA and CDR2 YSYEKL. The CDR3 sequence is 17 residues long. With 0 bases clipped from V and 6 bases from J, the junction kept 11 bases outside the gene matches. The CDR3 reads CASSQDPPAGYSNEQFF. The DNA for the CDR3 is TGCGCCAGCAGCCAAGATCCCCCAGCGGGGTATAGCAATGAGCAGTTCTTC.

This clonotype has only a few counts. This rearrangement joins TRBV4-1 to TRBJ2-7, with 8 bases aligning to TRBD2. The CDR3 consists of 14 residues. J lost 2 bases, V lost 7 bases, and 7 bases had no gene match. Germline CDR1 is MGHRA and CDR2 is YSYEKL. The CDR3 DNA reads as TGCGCCAGCACCCCGGGGGGGAACCCCTACGAGCAGTACTTC. Amino acid sequence: CASTPGGNPYEQYF.

This clonotype was detected only a few times. The chain combines TRBV12-3 or TRBV12-4 with TRBJ1-5; TRBD1 might be the D (5 bases). Trimming stripped 7 bases from V and 2 bases from J, with 18 bases between. The CDR3 has 16 amino acids. Here the CDR3 DNA reads TGTGCCAGCACCTTTCAGGGAAGGATGGGCAATCAGCCCCAGCATTTT. The encoded protein is CASTFQGRMGNQPQHF.

This chain joins TRBV10-3 and TRBJ2-3; 14 nucleotides align to TRBD2. With 6 bases clipped from V and 3 bases from J, the junction kept 11 bases outside the gene matches. The CDR3 spans 18 residues. CDR1 and CDR2 (germline): ENHRY, SYGVKD. The CDR3 bases are TGTGCCATCAGCCTCCTGGGACTAGCGGGGGTAGGAACAGATACGCAGTATTTT. It codes for CAISLLGLAGVGTDTQYF.

This chain connects TRBV30 to TRBJ2-7; weak D call: TRBD1 (6 bases). Germline V gene data show CDR1 as GTSNPN and CDR2 as SVGIG (reference sequence). V was cut by 2 bases and J by 4 bases, with 12 bases left in between. CDR3 size: 13 residues. CDR3 coding DNA: TGTGCCTGGAGTAGGGCCAGGGGATACGAGCAGTACTTC. Residues: CAWSRARGYEQYF.

V is TRBV2 and J is TRBJ1-2, with D maybe TRBD1 (5 bases). V was cut by 1 base and J by 7 bases, with 28 bases left in between. The CDR3 covers 19 residues. The germline V gene encodes CDR1 SNHLY and CDR2 FYNNEI. In nucleotides, the CDR3 is TGTGCCAGCAGTGAAGGTGGTTTTGGTGCGGGTCAGGGAGGCGTTGGCTACACCTTC. Amino acid sequence: CASSEGGFGAGQGGVGYTF.

The chain recombines TRBV4-2 with TRBJ2-3, with 10 bases that match TRBD2. Germline CDR1 LGHNA, CDR2 YNFKEQ. V shed 1 base, J shed 6 bases, and the junction held 10 bases outside the gene matches. CDR3 size: 17 residues. This CDR3 is CASSQGSSGGLIDTQYF. The DNA of the CDR3 is TGTGCCAGCAGCCAAGGATCTAGCGGGGGCCTCATCGATACGCAGTATTTT.

This clonotype has just a few counts. The J gene is TRBJ1-2, the V gene TRBV10-3; TRBD1 aligns across 7 bases. V was clipped by 2 bases and J by 7 bases; unmatched bases: 4. Germline V CDR1 and CDR2: ENHRY, SYGVKD. The CDR3 runs 13 residues. CDR3 bases: TGTGCCATCAGTGAGCGGGGGGACAGTGGCTACACCTTC. Protein sequence: CAISERGDSGYTF.